The 6 T cell receptor beta chains given below trace back to one sample, sequenced in a study of T cells in Graves' hyperthyroidism and ophthalmopathy. Amplification of TCR beta CDR3 regions used RNA as the template. Initially, a first-round RT-PCR of the TCR CDR3 employed the HTBI primer set. TCRdb reprocessed the multiplex PCR reads via MiXCR and lists one record per CDR3 protein. Found here are around 280,000 distinct CDR3 sequences, about 14% of them singletons; the top ten hold 6.5% to 10%. The sample consisted of blood. Receptor source: a woman aged 30 to 39 with Graves' hyperthyroidism that later progressed to Graves' ophthalmopathy.

This chain connects TRBV19 to TRBJ2-3, with 11 nucleotides matching TRBD2. Per germline, CDR1 LNHDA and CDR2 SQIVND (reference sequence). The J segment lost 3 bases and the V segment lost 10 bases, leaving 3 bases of the junction unmatched. This CDR3 contains 13 residues. This CDR3 reads CATSSGRTDTQYF. In DNA, the CDR3 is TGTGCCACCTCTAGCGGGAGGACAGATACGCAGTATTTT.

In this sample, this clonotype turned up a few times. The V and J genes are TRBV6-1 and TRBJ1-2; TRBD1 aligns across 7 bases. Germline V gives CDR1 MNHNS, CDR2 SASEGT. CDR3 length: 14 amino acids. V shed 6 bases, J shed 7 bases, and the junction held 11 bases outside the gene matches. For the CDR3, the DNA is TGTGCCAGCAGCCAGGGGACAGCCCTCTCTGGCTACACCTTC. Its translation is CASSQGTALSGYTF.

In this sample, this clonotype turned up many times. The chain carries TRBV6-1 and TRBJ2-5; D is unresolved. V lost 7 bases to trimming and J lost 7 bases, with 19 bases between them. CDR3 length: 14 residues. Germline V CDR1 and CDR2: MNHNS, SASEGT. This CDR3 is CASTPGISGRTQYF. The DNA of the CDR3 is TGTGCCAGCACCCCTGGGATTTCAGGTCGGACCCAGTACTTC.

This clonotype was observed at least ten times. This chain joins TRBV5-1 and TRBJ2-7; D uncertain. This CDR3 is 15 amino acids long. CDR1 and CDR2 from the germline V gene are SGHRS and YFSETQ. V gave up 5 bases and J gave up 2 bases, with 17 bases separating them. The CDR3, as DNA: TGCGCCAGCAGGAGGAGTCTCCAAGGAACCTACGAGCAGTACTTC. Amino acids: CASRRSLQGTYEQYF. The full variable domain, rest sourced from reference TRBV5-1 and TRBJ2-7, is KAGVTQTPRYLIKTRGQQVTLSCSPISGHRSVSWYQQTPGQGLQFLFEYFSETQRNKGNFPGRFSGRQFSNSRSEMNVSTLELGDSALYLCASRRSLQGTYEQYFGPGTRLTVT.

This clonotype showed up many times. The J gene is TRBJ1-1, the V gene TRBV7-9; TRBD1 matches 12 bases. The CDR3 spans 14 residues. The J segment lost 11 bases and the V segment lost 3 bases, leaving 7 bases of the junction unmatched. Germline CDR1 reads SEHNR; CDR2 reads FQNEAQ (reference sequence). The CDR3 here is CASSLGQGAIPAFF. The CDR3 nucleotides read TGTGCCAGCAGCTTGGGACAGGGGGCGATTCCGGCTTTCTTT.

Note on this clonotype: One end of the junction does not line up with germline, which may come from a read error. The chain couples TRBV6-2 or TRBV6-3 to TRBJ1-5; D is uncertain. From germline, CDR1 is MNHEY and CDR2 SVGEGT. The CDR3 is 15 residues long. DNA for the CDR3: TGTACCAGCAGAAACGGAGTCATTCAAGATCAGCCCCAGCGTTTT. It yields the protein CTSRNGVIQDQPQRF.